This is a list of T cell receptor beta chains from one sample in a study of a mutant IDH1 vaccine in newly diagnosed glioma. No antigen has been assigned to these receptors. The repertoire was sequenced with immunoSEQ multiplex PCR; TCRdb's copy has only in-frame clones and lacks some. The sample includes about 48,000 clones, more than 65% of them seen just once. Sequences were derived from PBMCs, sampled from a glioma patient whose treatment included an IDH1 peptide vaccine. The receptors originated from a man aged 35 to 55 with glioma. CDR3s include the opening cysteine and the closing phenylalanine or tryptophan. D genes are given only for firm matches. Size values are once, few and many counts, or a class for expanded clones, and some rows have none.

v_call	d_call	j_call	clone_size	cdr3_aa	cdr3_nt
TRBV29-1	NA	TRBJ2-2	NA	CSVVRVTGELFF	TGCAGCGTTGTCAGGGTCACCGGGGAGCTGTTTTTT
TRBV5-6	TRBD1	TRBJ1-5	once	CASSLTGGGNQPQHF	TGTGCCAGCAGCTTGACAGGGGGAGGCAATCAGCCCCAGCATTTT
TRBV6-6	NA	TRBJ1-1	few	CASSFRPSNTEAFF	TGTGCCAGCAGTTTTCGACCGTCGAACACTGAAGCTTTCTTT
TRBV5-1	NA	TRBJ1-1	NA	CASSLRGMDTEAFF	TGCGCCAGCAGCTTGCGCGGGATGGATACTGAAGCTTTCTTT
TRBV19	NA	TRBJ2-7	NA	CASSSTLRNLPYEQYF	TGTGCCAGTAGTTCGACCTTACGGAATCTACCCTACGAGCAGTACTTC
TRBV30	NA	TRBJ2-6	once	CAWSSLSGANVLTF	TGTGCCTGGAGTAGTCTCTCTGGGGCCAACGTCCTGACTTTC
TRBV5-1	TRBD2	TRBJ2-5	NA	CASTSGGVGETQYF	TGCGCCAGCACTAGCGGGGGGGTTGGCGAGACCCAGTACTTC
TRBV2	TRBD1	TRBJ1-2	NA	CASSEETGGYYGYTF	TGTGCCAGCAGTGAAGAGACAGGGGGATACTATGGCTACACCTTC
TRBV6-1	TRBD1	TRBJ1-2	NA	CASTQGQADYGYTF	TGTGCCAGCACCCAGGGACAGGCAGACTATGGCTACACCTTC
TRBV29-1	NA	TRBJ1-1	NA	CSVEGHGNTEAFF	TGCAGCGTTGAGGGGCACGGGAACACTGAAGCTTTCTTT
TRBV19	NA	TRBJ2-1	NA	CASGLGPNEQFF	TGTGCCAGTGGTTTAGGGCCCAATGAGCAGTTCTTC
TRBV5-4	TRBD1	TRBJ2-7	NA	CASSRLDRADSYEQYF	TGTGCCAGCAGCCGATTGGACAGGGCAGACTCCTACGAGCAGTACTTC
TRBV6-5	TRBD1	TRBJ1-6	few	CASSYGTGESPLHF	TGTGCCAGCAGTTACGGGACAGGGGAATCACCCCTCCACTTT
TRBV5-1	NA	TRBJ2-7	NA	CASSLGGTAPYEQYF	TGCGCCAGCAGCTTGGGGGGGACGGCCCCCTACGAGCAGTACTTC
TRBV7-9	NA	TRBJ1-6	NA	CASSFGGLDSPLHF	TGTGCCAGCAGCTTCGGAGGGCTGGATTCACCCCTCCACTTT
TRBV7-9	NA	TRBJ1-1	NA	CASSPGRAEAFF	TGTGCCAGCAGCCCTGGTAGGGCTGAAGCTTTCTTT
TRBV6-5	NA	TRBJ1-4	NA	CASSSRTPTNEKLFF	TGTGCCAGCAGTTCCCGGACCCCAACTAATGAAAAACTGTTTTTT
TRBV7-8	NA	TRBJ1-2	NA	CASSHETNYGYTF	TGTGCCAGCAGCCATGAGACCAACTATGGCTACACCTTC
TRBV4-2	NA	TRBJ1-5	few	CASSQEGTGQPQHF	TGTGCCAGCAGCCAAGAGGGCACCGGTCAGCCCCAGCATTTT
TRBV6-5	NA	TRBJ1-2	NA	CASSKDRLLYDGYTF	TGTGCCAGCAGCAAGGACAGACTTTTATACGATGGCTACACCTTC
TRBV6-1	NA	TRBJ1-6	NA	CASSDLLVNSPLHF	TGTGCCAGCAGTGATCTTCTCGTGAATTCACCCCTCCACTTT
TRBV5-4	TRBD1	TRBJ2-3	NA	CASSTDRDHTDTQYF	TGTGCCAGCAGCACCGACAGGGACCACACAGATACGCAGTATTTT
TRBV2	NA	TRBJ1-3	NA	CASSEEGTGNTIYF	TGTGCCAGCAGTGAAGAAGGAACTGGAAACACCATATATTTT
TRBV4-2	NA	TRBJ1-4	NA	CASSQLYTMGEANEKLFF	TGTGCCAGCAGCCAACTGTACACCATGGGGGAGGCTAATGAAAAACTGTTTTTT
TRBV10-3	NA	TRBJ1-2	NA	CAISPGADYGYTF	TGTGCCATCAGCCCGGGGGCTGACTATGGCTACACCTTC
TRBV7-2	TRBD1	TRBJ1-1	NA	CASRKDRGPHTEAFF	TGTGCCAGCAGAAAAGACAGGGGGCCTCACACTGAAGCTTTCTTT
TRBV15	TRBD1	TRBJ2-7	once	CATSRGQGRDEQYF	TGTGCCACCAGCAGAGGACAGGGGCGGGACGAGCAGTACTTC
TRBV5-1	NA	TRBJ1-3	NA	CASRPVFASSSGNTIYF	TGCGCCAGCCGTCCTGTGTTTGCCTCGAGCTCTGGAAACACCATATATTTT
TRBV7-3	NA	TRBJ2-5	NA	CASSSGSALGETQYF	TGTGCCAGCAGCTCCGGGTCCGCCCTAGGGGAGACCCAGTACTTC
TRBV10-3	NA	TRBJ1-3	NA	CAISDQQPGSGNTIYF	TGTGCCATCAGTGATCAGCAACCCGGCTCTGGAAACACCATATATTTT
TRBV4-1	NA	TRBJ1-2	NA	CASSHEGHRRGYTF	TGCGCCAGCAGCCACGAGGGACACCGACGGGGCTACACCTTC
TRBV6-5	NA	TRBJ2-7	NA	CASSSNYEQYF	TGTGCCAGCAGTTCCAACTACGAGCAGTACTTC
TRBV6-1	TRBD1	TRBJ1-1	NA	CASSEYDRDTEAFF	TGTGCCAGCAGTGAATACGACAGGGACACTGAAGCTTTCTTT
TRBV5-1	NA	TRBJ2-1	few	CASSRILGGEQFF	TGCGCCAGCAGCCGAATCCTAGGAGGTGAGCAGTTCTTC
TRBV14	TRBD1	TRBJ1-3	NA	CASSQLTGGKGNTIYF	TGTGCCAGCAGCCAACTTACAGGGGGGAAAGGAAACACCATATATTTT
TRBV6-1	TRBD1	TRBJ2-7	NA	CASSRGQGPYEQYF	TGTGCCAGCAGTAGGGGACAGGGCCCCTACGAGCAGTACTTC
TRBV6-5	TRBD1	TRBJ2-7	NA	CASSPGQGFYEQYF	TGTGCCAGCAGCCCAGGACAGGGTTTCTACGAGCAGTACTTC
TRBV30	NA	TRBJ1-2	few	CASKGGGIEDLQANYGYTF	TGTGCCTCCAAAGGAGGAGGCATAGAAGACCTCCAAGCTAACTATGGCTACACCTTC
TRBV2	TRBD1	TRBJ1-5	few	CASSELQGAPQPQHF	TGTGCCAGCAGTGAATTGCAGGGGGCCCCACAGCCCCAGCATTTT
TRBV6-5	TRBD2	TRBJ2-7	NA	CASSYGGGSYEQYF	TGTGCCAGCAGTTACGGGGGGGGCTCCTACGAGCAGTACTTC
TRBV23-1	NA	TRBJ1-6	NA	CASSQSCTPTPICPNSPLHF	TGCGCCAGCAGTCAATCATGCACCCCCACTCCAATTTGTCCCAATTCACCCCTCCACTTT
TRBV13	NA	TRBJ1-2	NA	CASTPRGGAYGYTF	TGTGCCAGCACCCCCCGGGGGGGGGCCTATGGCTACACCTTC